A selection of T cell receptor beta chains follows, all from one sample in a study of blood T cell repertoires in COVID-19. Data came from immunoSEQ multiplex PCR; TCRdb stores just in-frame clones and leaves some out. The profile covers tens of thousands of clones, with approximately 89% appearing a single time and 16% taken by the ten largest. The sequenced material came from peripheral blood. These receptors were taken from a man aged 60 to 69 with active or convalescent COVID-19. Each CDR3 is given with its conserved first and last residue. The D gene is left open where the match is weak. Only part of the rows carry a size: once, few, many, or a class if the clone is expanded.

TRBD1	once	TRBV30	TRBJ1-2	CAWSVQRDRRANYGYTF	TGTGCCTGGAGTGTACAAAGGGACAGGCGAGCTAACTATGGCTACACCTTC
.	.	TRBV7-8	TRBJ2-7	CASSLMGARAVYEQYF	TGTGCCAGCAGCTTAATGGGGGCGAGAGCCGTTTACGAGCAGTACTTC
.	.	TRBV11-2	TRBJ2-4	CASSLESRQELAKNIQYF	TGTGCCAGCAGCTTAGAGAGCCGACAAGAACTAGCCAAAAACATTCAGTACTTC
TRBD1	once	TRBV28	TRBJ2-7	CASSFKQGASYEQYF	TGTGCCAGCAGTTTTAAACAGGGGGCGTCATACGAGCAGTACTTC
.	.	TRBV19	TRBJ1-2	CASSQDTNNYGYTF	TGTGCCAGTAGCCAGGACACCAATAACTATGGCTACACCTTC
TRBD1	.	TRBV7-2	TRBJ1-1	CASSFPPNRGFDTEAFF	TGTGCCAGCAGCTTTCCCCCTAACAGGGGCTTCGACACTGAAGCTTTCTTT
TRBD1	.	TRBV5-1	TRBJ1-3	CASSLQGAGNTIYF	TGCGCCAGCAGCTTACAGGGGGCTGGAAACACCATATATTTT
TRBD1	.	TRBV5-4	TRBJ2-6	CASSGQGSGANVLTF	TGTGCCAGCAGCGGACAGGGCTCTGGGGCCAACGTCCTGACTTTC
TRBD2	once	TRBV27	TRBJ2-5	CASSLGSGGAWETQYF	TGTGCCAGCAGTTTAGGTAGCGGGGGGGCCTGGGAGACCCAGTACTTC
TRBD2	.	TRBV3-1/TRBV3-2	TRBJ2-1	CASSPRTSVYNEQFF	TGTGCCAGCAGCCCGCGGACTAGCGTATACAATGAGCAGTTCTTC
TRBD1	.	TRBV6-6	TRBJ2-5	CASKMRDRGQETQYF	TGTGCCAGCAAAATGCGGGACAGGGGGCAAGAGACCCAGTACTTC
TRBD1	.	TRBV5-4	TRBJ2-7	CASRIRSGTGIYEQYF	TGTGCCAGCAGAATCCGATCTGGGACAGGGATTTACGAGCAGTACTTC
.	.	TRBV4-1	TRBJ1-3	CASSQDEYSGNTIYF	TGCGCCAGCAGCCAAGATGAGTACTCTGGAAACACCATATATTTT
TRBD2	.	TRBV5-1	TRBJ2-5	CASSFLAGGGETQYF	TGCGCCAGCAGCTTTTTAGCGGGGGGAGGAGAGACCCAGTACTTC
.	.	TRBV27	TRBJ1-1	CASSSQTPTEAFF	TGTGCCAGCAGTTCCCAGACTCCCACTGAAGCTTTCTTT
.	.	TRBV5-1	TRBJ2-5	CASSWGGSETQYF	TGCGCCAGCAGCTGGGGGGGCAGTGAGACCCAGTACTTC
TRBD1	.	TRBV30	TRBJ2-2	CAWVGQGNTGELFF	TGTGCCTGGGTTGGACAGGGGAACACCGGGGAGCTGTTTTTT
.	few	TRBV11-2	TRBJ1-6	CASSLEGLLTSSSYNSPLHF	TGTGCCAGCAGCTTAGAGGGGCTACTTACTTCGAGCTCCTATAATTCACCCCTCCACTTT
.	.	TRBV18	TRBJ1-1	CASSPSSDTEAFF	TGTGCCAGCTCCCCATCTTCGGACACTGAAGCTTTCTTT
TRBD2	.	TRBV7-9	TRBJ2-2	CASSSHLAGGPAGELFF	TGTGCCAGCAGCTCCCATTTAGCGGGGGGGCCCGCCGGGGAGCTGTTTTTT